This TCR beta chain was captured in a study of beta chain features in type 1 diabetes. Study overall: Comparable age, gender and cell yields were observed in patients relative to healthy donors. Overall study findings and caveats: In every one of the four CD4+ subsets, TCRB CDR3s were moderately but significantly shorter in Type 1 diabetes patients.

The isolated RNA, all of it, was reverse transcribed, so expressed TCRB transcripts were what got sequenced. Some clones are missing from TCRdb's copy, which holds only in-frame ones; the method was immunoSEQ multiplex PCR. The sample comprises about 150,000 clones, about 13% of which are singletons, and 1% to 1.5% rests with the top ten. The CDR3 covers 16 residues. CDR1 is LNHNV and CDR2 is YYDKDF in the germline V gene (reference sequence). The table lists this clone with a few counts. Its specificity is unknown. The source material was central memory CD4+ T cells from blood. The TCR sequence derives from a man aged 18 to 35 with type 1 diabetes. This chain uses TRBV15 with TRBJ2-5; 10 bases are shared with TRBD2. The end of the DNA fits TRBJ2-7 better, so the J call may be wrong. The CDR3 is CATSSPSSGGSYEQYF. DNA for the CDR3: TGTGCCACCAGTTCTCCTTCTAGCGGGGGCTCCTACGAGCAGTACTTC.